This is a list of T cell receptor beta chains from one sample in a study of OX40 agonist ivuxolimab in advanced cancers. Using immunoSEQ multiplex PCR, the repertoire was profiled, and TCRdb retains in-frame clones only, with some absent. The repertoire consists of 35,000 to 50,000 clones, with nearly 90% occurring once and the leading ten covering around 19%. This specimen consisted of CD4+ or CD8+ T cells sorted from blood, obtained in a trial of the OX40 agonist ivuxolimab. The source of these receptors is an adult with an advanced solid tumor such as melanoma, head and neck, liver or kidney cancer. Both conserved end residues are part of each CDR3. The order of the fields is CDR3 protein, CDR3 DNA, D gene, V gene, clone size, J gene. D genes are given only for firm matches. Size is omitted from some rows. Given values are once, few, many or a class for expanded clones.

CDR3aa: CASSLVSGTEAFF
CDR3nt: TGTGCCAGCAGCTTAGTTAGTGGCACTGAAGCTTTCTTT
d_gene: NA
v_gene: TRBV13
abundance: NA
j_gene: TRBJ1-1

CDR3aa: CASSLGGVGYGYTF
CDR3nt: TGTGCCAGCAGCTTAGGGGGGGTAGGGTATGGCTACACCTTC
d_gene: NA
v_gene: TRBV7-9
abundance: NA
j_gene: TRBJ1-2

CDR3aa: CASFSPIAGGDTGELFF
CDR3nt: TGTGCCAGTTTTTCCCCTATAGCGGGGGGAGACACCGGGGAGCTGTTTTTT
d_gene: TRBD2
v_gene: TRBV19
abundance: NA
j_gene: TRBJ2-2

CDR3aa: CASSETRAGNYQETQYF
CDR3nt: TGTGCCAGCAGTGAGACGAGGGCAGGGAACTACCAAGAGACCCAGTACTTC
d_gene: NA
v_gene: TRBV6-1
abundance: NA
j_gene: TRBJ2-5

CDR3aa: CASSEAGGTEAFF
CDR3nt: TGCGCCAGCAGTGAAGCGGGAGGCACTGAAGCTTTCTTT
d_gene: NA
v_gene: TRBV10-1
abundance: NA
j_gene: TRBJ1-1

CDR3aa: CASSQVTGGNTIYF
CDR3nt: TGTGCCAGCAGCCAAGTCACAGGCGGAAACACCATATATTTT
d_gene: NA
v_gene: TRBV14
abundance: NA
j_gene: TRBJ1-3

CDR3aa: CASSGAGGGQPQHF
CDR3nt: TGTGCCAGCAGCGGAGCAGGGGGTGGACAGCCCCAGCATTTT
d_gene: TRBD1
v_gene: TRBV7-6
abundance: NA
j_gene: TRBJ1-5

CDR3aa: CASGSYNEQFF
CDR3nt: TGCGCCAGCGGCAGTTACAATGAGCAGTTCTTC
d_gene: NA
v_gene: TRBV4-3
abundance: NA
j_gene: TRBJ2-1

CDR3aa: CASSLNPQTGLIHNEQFF
CDR3nt: TGTGCCAGCAGCTTAAACCCCCAGACAGGGCTTATCCACAATGAGCAGTTCTTC
d_gene: TRBD1
v_gene: TRBV11-2
abundance: NA
j_gene: TRBJ2-1

CDR3aa: CASSLSQYNEQFF
CDR3nt: TGTGCCAGCAGTTTATCACAGTACAATGAGCAGTTCTTC
d_gene: NA
v_gene: TRBV28
abundance: NA
j_gene: TRBJ2-1

CDR3aa: CAAWGTAYTF
CDR3nt: TGTGCCGCGTGGGGGACCGCCTACACCTTC
d_gene: NA
v_gene: TRBV30
abundance: NA
j_gene: TRBJ1-2

CDR3aa: CATFGVDYGYTF
CDR3nt: TGTGCCACCTTTGGGGTGGACTATGGCTACACCTTC
d_gene: NA
v_gene: TRBV27
abundance: NA
j_gene: TRBJ1-2

CDR3aa: CASSQNPGQGYEQYF
CDR3nt: TGCGCCAGCAGCCAAAACCCGGGACAGGGCTACGAGCAGTACTTC
d_gene: TRBD1
v_gene: TRBV4-1
abundance: NA
j_gene: TRBJ2-7

CDR3aa: CASSSLGETQYF
CDR3nt: TGTGCCAGCAGCTCGCTCGGGGAGACCCAGTACTTC
d_gene: NA
v_gene: TRBV27
abundance: NA
j_gene: TRBJ2-5

CDR3aa: CASSLGTGPYEQYF
CDR3nt: TGTGCCAGCAGTTTAGGGACAGGGCCCTACGAGCAGTACTTC
d_gene: TRBD1
v_gene: TRBV28
abundance: NA
j_gene: TRBJ2-7

CDR3aa: CASSIPTYLGDRDTQYF
CDR3nt: TGTGCCAGTAGTATACCTACCTACCTCGGGGATAGAGATACGCAGTATTTT
d_gene: NA
v_gene: TRBV19
abundance: NA
j_gene: TRBJ2-3

CDR3aa: CAISELARATGELFF
CDR3nt: TGTGCCATCAGTGAATTAGCCAGGGCCACCGGGGAGCTGTTTTTT
d_gene: NA
v_gene: TRBV10-3
abundance: NA
j_gene: TRBJ2-2

CDR3aa: CAISEDRQETQYF
CDR3nt: TGTGCCATCAGTGAAGACAGACAAGAGACCCAGTACTTC
d_gene: NA
v_gene: TRBV10-3
abundance: NA
j_gene: TRBJ2-5

CDR3aa: CASSLEGRSDTQYF
CDR3nt: TGTGCCAGCAGCTTAGAAGGACGATCAGATACGCAGTATTTT
d_gene: NA
v_gene: TRBV11-3
abundance: NA
j_gene: TRBJ2-3

CDR3aa: CASSVRSGAAHTEAFF
CDR3nt: TGTGCCAGCAGCGTCCGGTCGGGGGCGGCCCACACTGAAGCTTTCTTT
d_gene: NA
v_gene: TRBV9
abundance: once
j_gene: TRBJ1-1

CDR3aa: CASSLAGTGLQNIQYF
CDR3nt: TGTGCCAGCAGCTTAGCTGGGACAGGGTTGCAAAACATTCAGTACTTC
d_gene: TRBD1
v_gene: TRBV7-2
abundance: NA
j_gene: TRBJ2-4

CDR3aa: CAISETSGGRSYNEQFF
CDR3nt: TGTGCCATCAGTGAAACTAGCGGGGGTAGGTCCTACAATGAGCAGTTCTTC
d_gene: TRBD2
v_gene: TRBV10-3
abundance: NA
j_gene: TRBJ2-1

CDR3aa: CASSLLEETQYF
CDR3nt: TGTGCCAGCAGCCTACTGGAAGAGACCCAGTACTTC
d_gene: NA
v_gene: TRBV28
abundance: NA
j_gene: TRBJ2-5

CDR3aa: CASSFTGNTIYF
CDR3nt: TGTGCCAGCAGCTTTACGGGAAACACCATATATTTT
d_gene: NA
v_gene: TRBV5-6
abundance: NA
j_gene: TRBJ1-3

CDR3aa: CASSEYREAGQPQHF
CDR3nt: TGTGCCAGCAGCGAATACAGGGAGGCAGGTCAGCCCCAGCATTTT
d_gene: NA
v_gene: TRBV5-4
abundance: NA
j_gene: TRBJ1-5

CDR3aa: CASSWGGPTDTQYF
CDR3nt: TGTGCCAGCAGTTGGGGGGGGCCTACAGATACGCAGTATTTT
d_gene: NA
v_gene: TRBV27
abundance: NA
j_gene: TRBJ2-3

CDR3aa: CASSPAPRGDIQYF
CDR3nt: TGTGCCAGCAGTCCGGCTCCCCGGGGGGACATTCAGTACTTC
d_gene: TRBD2
v_gene: TRBV6-6
abundance: NA
j_gene: TRBJ2-4

CDR3aa: CASSQEATGRINGELFF
CDR3nt: TGCGCCAGCAGCCAAGAGGCCACAGGACGAATTAATGGGGAGCTGTTTTTT
d_gene: NA
v_gene: TRBV4-1
abundance: NA
j_gene: TRBJ2-2

CDR3aa: CASSLTSLGHNNQPQHF
CDR3nt: TGTGCCAGCAGCTTAACCTCATTGGGACACAACAATCAGCCCCAGCATTTT
d_gene: NA
v_gene: TRBV7-2
abundance: NA
j_gene: TRBJ1-5

CDR3aa: CASIQGTPYLYGYTF
CDR3nt: TGTGCCAGCATACAGGGCACCCCATACCTCTATGGCTACACCTTC
d_gene: NA
v_gene: TRBV28
abundance: NA
j_gene: TRBJ1-2

CDR3aa: CASSLSTGGNQPQHF
CDR3nt: TGTGCCAGCAGTCTTTCAACAGGGGGCAATCAGCCCCAGCATTTT
d_gene: TRBD1
v_gene: TRBV6-5
abundance: NA
j_gene: TRBJ1-5

CDR3aa: CASSFPSGSSYNEQFF
CDR3nt: TGTGCCAGCAGCTTTCCGAGCGGGAGCTCCTACAATGAGCAGTTCTTC
d_gene: TRBD2
v_gene: TRBV13
abundance: NA
j_gene: TRBJ2-1

CDR3aa: CASTGYGYTF
CDR3nt: TGTGCCAGCACAGGCTATGGCTACACCTTC
d_gene: NA
v_gene: TRBV2
abundance: NA
j_gene: TRBJ1-2

CDR3aa: CASSYGQSNTEAFF
CDR3nt: TGTGCCAGCAGTTACGGACAGTCGAACACTGAAGCTTTCTTT
d_gene: NA
v_gene: TRBV6-5
abundance: NA
j_gene: TRBJ1-1

CDR3aa: CASSLARGEETQYF
CDR3nt: TGTGCCAGCAGCTTAGCGCGGGGGGAGGAGACCCAGTACTTC
d_gene: TRBD2
v_gene: TRBV7-6
abundance: NA
j_gene: TRBJ2-5

CDR3aa: CASSLAGVEETQYF
CDR3nt: TGTGCCAGCAGTCTTGCCGGGGTAGAAGAGACCCAGTACTTC
d_gene: NA
v_gene: TRBV28
abundance: NA
j_gene: TRBJ2-5

CDR3aa: CASSVEGQEDEQYF
CDR3nt: TGTGCCAGCAGCGTAGAAGGACAGGAAGACGAGCAGTACTTC
d_gene: TRBD1
v_gene: TRBV7-9
abundance: NA
j_gene: TRBJ2-7

CDR3aa: CASSLQGARGYTF
CDR3nt: TGTGCCAGCAGCTTACAGGGGGCGCGTGGCTACACCTTC
d_gene: TRBD1
v_gene: TRBV5-4
abundance: once
j_gene: TRBJ1-2

CDR3aa: CASSLGLVGKQYF
CDR3nt: TGTGCCAGCAGCTTGGGACTAGTGGGTAAGCAGTACTTC
d_gene: TRBD2
v_gene: TRBV7-9
abundance: NA
j_gene: TRBJ2-7

CDR3aa: CASSLGLGTEHSGNTIYF
CDR3nt: TGTGCCAGCAGCTTAGGTTTGGGGACAGAACACTCTGGAAACACCATATATTTT
d_gene: TRBD1
v_gene: TRBV7-6
abundance: NA
j_gene: TRBJ1-3

CDR3aa: CASSHKGFVGKLFF
CDR3nt: TGTGCCAGCAGTCATAAGGGGTTTGTAGGGAAACTGTTTTTT
d_gene: NA
v_gene: TRBV7-9
abundance: NA
j_gene: TRBJ1-4

CDR3aa: CASSATVETGPIYGYTF
CDR3nt: TGTGCCAGCAGTGCCACGGTGGAGACAGGACCAATCTATGGCTACACCTTC
d_gene: NA
v_gene: TRBV6-4
abundance: NA
j_gene: TRBJ1-2

CDR3aa: CASSTADRNNSPLHF
CDR3nt: TGTGCCAGCAGTACCGCGGACAGGAATAATTCACCCCTCCACTTT
d_gene: TRBD1
v_gene: TRBV6-5
abundance: few
j_gene: TRBJ1-6

CDR3aa: CASSLAGHANEKLFF
CDR3nt: TGTGCCAGCAGCTTGGCGGGACATGCTAATGAAAAACTGTTTTTT
d_gene: NA
v_gene: TRBV13
abundance: once
j_gene: TRBJ1-4

CDR3aa: CASSQDLTWDTLTDTQYF
CDR3nt: TGCGCCAGCAGCCAAGACTTAACATGGGACACTCTCACAGATACGCAGTATTTT
d_gene: NA
v_gene: TRBV4-3
abundance: NA
j_gene: TRBJ2-3